Shown below are 30 T cell receptor beta chains from a single sample sequenced in a study of cytomegalovirus exposure and HLA in healthy donors. The PCR was carried out with 60 Vbeta primers and 13 Jbeta primers. Assay used: immunoSEQ multiplex PCR; TCRdb lists only in-frame clones, some missing. The table records under 150,000 clones, around a tenth of them present only once. Sequenced material: PBMCs. Receptors originate from a man aged 25 to 40 in good health and CMV-seronegative.

The V gene is TRBV6-5, the J gene TRBJ1-2, with TRBD1 matching over 7 bases. Germline CDR1 is MNHEY and CDR2 is SVGAGI. J gave up 5 bases and V 7 bases, and 7 bases lay outside the gene matches. The length of the CDR3 is 13 residues. DNA for the CDR3: TGTGCCAGCACGGGACAGAGAGGGTATGGCTACACCTTC. This sequence encodes CASTGQRGYGYTF.

The chain employs TRBV27 and TRBJ2-2, with D perhaps matching TRBD2 (5 bases). Trimming stripped 2 bases from V and 5 bases from J, with 18 bases between. Germline CDR1 and CDR2: MNHEY and SMNVEV (reference sequence). This CDR3 is built from 17 residues. CDR3 sequence (DNA): TGTGCCAGCAGTTTAACCGGGATCCAAAGACCGACCGGGGAGCTGTTTTTT. As protein: CASSLTGIQRPTGELFF.

This clone turned up a few times. The chain couples TRBV5-1 to TRBJ1-2; 7 bases align to TRBD1. CDR3 length: 14 residues. Trimming took 2 bases from V and 2 from J; bases not matched to a gene: 3. Germline-derived CDR1 and CDR2 are SGHRS and YFSETQ. The CDR3 bases are TGCGCCAGCAGCTTTGGGACAGAGAACTATGGCTACACCTTC. It yields the protein CASSFGTENYGYTF. Together with reference TRBV5-1 and TRBJ1-2, the CDR3 gives the full variable domain: KAGVTQTPRYLIKTRGQQVTLSCSPISGHRSVSWYQQTPGQGLQFLFEYFSETQRNKGNFPGRFSGRQFSNSRSEMNVSTLELGDSALYLCASSFGTENYGYTFGSGTRLTVV.

This clone has more than one count but fewer than ten. The rearrangement links TRBV2 to TRBJ1-1; 7 bases align to TRBD1. CDR1 SNHLY and CDR2 FYNNEI come from the germline V gene. The CDR3 consists of 13 residues. J gave up 8 bases and V 6 bases, and 9 bases lay outside the gene matches. The CDR3 DNA is TGTGCCAGCAGCCAAGGGACAGAGACCGAAGCTTTCTTT. Its protein is CASSQGTETEAFF.

The V call is TRBV14, the J call TRBJ2-3; tentatively, D is TRBD2 (6 bases). V lost 4 bases to trimming and J lost 0 bases, with 11 bases between them. This CDR3 is 15 amino acids long. CDR1 is SGHDN and CDR2 is FVKESK in the germline V gene. The CDR3 region has the DNA TGTGCCAGCAGCCTTGGGACTTTTAGCACAGATACGCAGTATTTT. Protein: CASSLGTFSTDTQYF.

This clone was recorded a few times. The gene calls are TRBV11-2 and TRBJ2-1; D possibly corresponds to TRBD2 (5 bases). The CDR3 sequence is 16 residues long. The germline CDR1 and CDR2 sequences are SGHAT and FQNNGV. V was shortened by 5 bases and J by 1 base, with 15 bases between the two germline ends. The DNA of the CDR3 is TGTGCCAGCAGCCCTCACGCGGGCCGTTCCTACAATGAGCAGTTCTTC. The encoded protein is CASSPHAGRSYNEQFF.

This clone turned up a few times. The chain joins TRBV5-1 to TRBJ1-2, with D possibly matching TRBD1 (5 bases). Trimming shortened V by 2 bases and J by 1 base, and 12 bases separated the two germline ends. This CDR3 contains 15 residues. Germline CDR1 reads SGHRS; CDR2 reads YFSETQ. DNA of the CDR3: TGCGCCAGCAGCTTTGAAGGGGCCCGTAACTATGGCTACACCTTC. Residues: CASSFEGARNYGYTF. The whole variable domain, filled in from reference TRBV5-1 and TRBJ1-2, reads KAGVTQTPRYLIKTRGQQVTLSCSPISGHRSVSWYQQTPGQGLQFLFEYFSETQRNKGNFPGRFSGRQFSNSRSEMNVSTLELGDSALYLCASSFEGARNYGYTFGSGTRLTVV.

The gene calls are TRBV7-3 and TRBJ2-5, with 12 positions matching TRBD2. Trimming cost V 5 bases and J 5 bases; bases outside gene matches: 3. Per the germline V gene, CDR1 is SGHTA and CDR2 is FQGTGA. The CDR3 runs 14 residues. CDR3 nucleotide sequence: TGTGCCAGCAGCCAGACTAGCGGGAGTGAGACCCAGTACTTC. Amino acids: CASSQTSGSETQYF.

A few counts support this clone. The CDR3, as DNA: TGTGCCAGCAGCACCTCGACAGGGGGTGGCTACACCTTC. This sequence encodes CASSTSTGGGYTF. This chain joins TRBV9 and TRBJ1-2, with 9 bases identical to TRBD1. This CDR3 contains 13 residues. V lost 4 bases, J lost 7 bases, and 5 bases stayed unmatched. Germline V gene lookup returns CDR1 SGDLS and CDR2 YYNGEE. Drawing the rest from reference TRBV9 and TRBJ1-2, the complete variable domain is DSGVTQTPKHLITATGQRVTLRCSPRSGDLSVYWYQQSLDQGLQFLIQYYNGEERAKGNILERFSAQQFPDLHSELNLSSLELGDSALYFCASSTSTGGGYTFGSGTRLTVV.

This clone has only one observation. This rearrangement joins TRBV11-2 to TRBJ2-7; D perhaps matches TRBD2 (5 bases). Between the trimmed V and J ends, which lost 2 bases and 3 bases, there was a span of 17 bases. CDR1 is SGHAT, CDR2 FQNNGV, per germline. CDR3 length equals 16 residues. CDR3 protein: CASSLNLEGLNYEQYF. The CDR3 DNA sequence: TGTGCCAGCAGCTTAAATCTTGAAGGACTCAACTACGAGCAGTACTTC.

The chain recombines TRBV27 with TRBJ2-7; 8 positions match TRBD1. Germline trimming cut 5 bases from V and 5 bases from J; bases unmatched to any gene: 5. CDR1 is MNHEY, CDR2 SMNVEV, per germline (reference sequence). CDR3 size: 13 residues. CDR3 region: CASSPRGRDEQYF. DNA for the CDR3: TGTGCCAGCAGTCCCAGGGGGCGCGACGAGCAGTACTTC.

This clone has only a few counts. The chain links TRBV7-8 to TRBJ2-5; D may be TRBD1 (5 bases). Germline V gene sequence: CDR1 SGHVS, CDR2 FQNEAQ. This CDR3 has 14 residues. Trimming removed 3 bases at V and 2 bases at J, with 10 bases between. CDR3 DNA: TGTGCCAGCAGCTTTCAGGGAATACAAGAGACCCAGTACTTC. The encoded protein is CASSFQGIQETQYF.

This clone showed up just a few times. The chain uses TRBV4-2 and TRBJ1-2; 8 positions agree with TRBD1. The CDR3 totals 15 residues. V shed 0 bases, J shed 8 bases, and the junction held 8 bases outside the gene matches. CDR1 is LGHNA, CDR2 YNFKEQ, per germline. CDR3 sequence reads: CASSQEPDRGKGYTF. The CDR3 nucleotides read TGTGCCAGCAGCCAAGAGCCCGACAGGGGTAAGGGCTACACCTTC.

This clone was observed a few times. V is TRBV15 and J is TRBJ1-2; weak D call: TRBD1 (6 bases). Germline V gene data show CDR1 as LNHNV and CDR2 as YYDKDF (reference sequence). Trimming removed 0 bases from V and 4 bases from J, with 15 bases in between. The CDR3 length is 16 residues. The CDR3 DNA follows: TGTGCCACCAGCAGAGATCGGCCGGAACAGGGCTATGGCTACACCTTC. This codes for CATSRDRPEQGYGYTF.

V and J are TRBV28 and TRBJ1-1; 9 bases match TRBD1. CDR1 and CDR2 from the germline V gene are MDHEN and SYDVKM. The CDR3 extends over 15 amino acids. Trimming cost V 5 bases and J 7 bases; bases outside gene matches: 11. CDR3 region: CASSPILQGAIEAFF. The CDR3 DNA reads TGTGCCAGCAGTCCCATACTACAGGGGGCGATTGAAGCTTTCTTT.

V and J are TRBV4-1 and TRBJ2-7; a possible D gene is TRBD1 (6 bases). With 0 bases removed from V and 0 bases from J, the gap between germline ends came to 12 bases. Germline V gene sequence: CDR1 MGHRA, CDR2 YSYEKL. The CDR3 is 16 amino acids. CDR3 loop: CASSQDLQGSSYEQYF. The CDR3 DNA reads as TGCGCCAGCAGCCAAGATTTACAGGGCAGCTCCTACGAGCAGTACTTC.

The chain is built from TRBV5-1 and TRBJ1-1; D is unclear. Germline-derived CDR1 and CDR2 are SGHRS and YFSETQ. V lost 2 bases and J 1 base, leaving 18 bases between the germline ends. The CDR3 is 17 residues long. The chain's CDR3 is CASSFGSGQKRNTEAFF. The CDR3 DNA reads as TGCGCCAGCAGCTTCGGATCTGGGCAGAAGAGGAACACTGAAGCTTTCTTT. Supplemented by reference TRBV5-1 and TRBJ1-1, the full variable domain reads KAGVTQTPRYLIKTRGQQVTLSCSPISGHRSVSWYQQTPGQGLQFLFEYFSETQRNKGNFPGRFSGRQFSNSRSEMNVSTLELGDSALYLCASSFGSGQKRNTEAFFGQGTRLTVV.

The rearrangement uses TRBV5-1 and TRBJ2-7; 10 positions match TRBD1. CDR1 and CDR2 (germline): SGHRS, YFSETQ. J gave up 2 bases and V 7 bases, and 9 bases lay outside the gene matches. The CDR3 totals 15 residues. The CDR3 loop reads CASHLMGQGPYEQYF. CDR3 DNA sequence: TGCGCCAGCCACCTCATGGGACAGGGGCCCTACGAGCAGTACTTC.

The rearrangement joins TRBV11-2 to TRBJ2-1; TRBD2 might be the D (6 bases). Germline CDR1 is SGHAT and CDR2 is FQNNGV. Trimming removed 2 bases from V and 0 bases from J, with 14 bases in between. CDR3 length: 17 amino acids. CDR3 sequence (DNA): TGTGCCAGCAGCTTATGGGGTACGGGGGACTCCTACAATGAGCAGTTCTTC. Amino acid sequence: CASSLWGTGDSYNEQFF.

In its sample, this clone was seen a few times. This rearrangement joins TRBV19 to TRBJ2-7; maybe TRBD1 (5 bases). V was pared by 5 bases and J by 7 bases, with 15 bases between. Germline CDR1 LNHDA, CDR2 SQIVND (reference sequence). CDR3 length: 13 amino acids. The CDR3 protein is CASSVGQLREQYF. CDR3 in DNA: TGTGCCAGTAGTGTCGGACAACTCAGGGAGCAGTACTTC.

The chain links TRBV7-9 to TRBJ2-1, with TRBD1 matching 9 bases. V trimming: 0 bases; J trimming: 6 bases; junction bases outside the gene matches: 3. Germline CDR1 SEHNR, CDR2 FQNEAQ (reference sequence). This CDR3 region has 15 residues. The CDR3 DNA follows: TGTGCCAGCAGCTTAGCCGGGACAGGGTCCAATGAGCAGTTCTTC. It specifies CASSLAGTGSNEQFF.

This rearrangement joins TRBV7-9 to TRBJ1-3; weak D call: TRBD1 (5 bases). This CDR3 has 16 amino acids. V lost 6 bases and J lost 0, with 15 bases in between. Germline CDR1 is SEHNR and CDR2 is FQNEAQ (reference sequence). The CDR3: CASSVLQDYSGNTIYF. The CDR3 coding sequence is TGTGCCAGCAGTGTTTTACAGGACTACTCTGGAAACACCATATATTTT.

The V and J genes are TRBV19 and TRBJ1-2; D might be TRBD1 (5 bases). CDR1 LNHDA and CDR2 SQIVND come from the germline V gene (reference sequence). V was clipped by 5 bases and J by 8 bases, with 12 bases between them. CDR3 length equals 12 residues. The CDR3 sequence is CASSHRSLGYTF. The CDR3 DNA reads TGTGCCAGTAGTCACAGGTCGTTGGGCTACACCTTC.

The CDR3 nucleotides read TGTGCCAGCTCACCGATCTCGACAGGGGATACTGAAGCTTTCTTT. This translates into CASSPISTGDTEAFF. The rearrangement links TRBV18 to TRBJ1-1; TRBD1 aligns across 8 bases. This CDR3 has 15 amino acids. With V trimmed by 3 bases and J by 5 bases, 8 bases remained unmatched. The V gene's germline CDR1 is KGHSH and CDR2 LQKENI.

This clone was counted only a few times. The genes are TRBV15 and TRBJ1-6; 9 positions agree with TRBD1. The V gene end was trimmed by 8 bases and the J gene end by 14 bases; junction bases not matched to a gene: 19. CDR3 length equals 16 residues. Germline values: CDR1 LNHNV, CDR2 YYDKDF (reference sequence). The CDR3 nucleotides read TGTGCCACCGAGCAAACAGGGGGCCCCTTTAAGGGCGCCCTCCACTTT. This translates into CATEQTGGPFKGALHF.

This clone turned up a few times. The J gene is TRBJ1-2, the V gene TRBV19; 12 positions agree with TRBD1. J was trimmed by 2 bases and V by 0 bases; bases with no gene match: 1. This CDR3 spans 16 amino acids. CDR1 is LNHDA and CDR2 is SQIVND in the germline V gene (reference sequence). This CDR3 reads CASSIEGQGANYGYTF. CDR3 nucleotides: TGTGCCAGTAGTATAGAGGGACAGGGGGCCAACTATGGCTACACCTTC. Combining the CDR3 with reference TRBV19 and TRBJ1-2 gives the whole variable domain DGGITQSPKYLFRKEGQNVTLSCEQNLNHDAMYWYRQDPGQGLRLIYYSQIVNDFQKGDIAEGYSVSREKKESFPLTVTSAQKNPTAFYLCASSIEGQGANYGYTFGSGTRLTVV.

This clone was recorded once. The chain combines TRBV19 with TRBJ2-7, with 8 bases aligning to TRBD2. V shed 6 bases and J 2 bases; nucleotides not matched to a gene: 12. This CDR3 has 16 amino acids. CDR1 is LNHDA and CDR2 is SQIVND in the germline V gene (reference sequence). This chain's CDR3 is CASSATSGAPTYEQYF. CDR3 nucleotide sequence: TGTGCCAGTAGCGCAACTAGCGGAGCCCCGACCTACGAGCAGTACTTC.

This clone was detected a few times. The V call is TRBV25-1, the J call TRBJ2-1; 16 nucleotides match TRBD2. The germline V gene has CDR1 MGHDK and CDR2 SYGVNS. The CDR3 has 17 residues. Trimming took 0 bases from V and 8 from J; bases not matched to a gene: 4. The DNA of the CDR3 is TGTGCCAGCAGTGAATATGGGACTAGCGGGGGGGCCTATGAGCAGTTCTTC. It specifies CASSEYGTSGGAYEQFF.

Only a few counts were recorded for this clone. This rearrangement joins TRBV19 to TRBJ1-2; D is perhaps TRBD1 (6 bases). The CDR3 consists of 14 residues. Germline-derived CDR1 and CDR2 are LNHDA and SQIVND (reference sequence). The V end lost 6 bases, the J end lost 6 bases, and 17 bases lay between the germline ends. The CDR3 loop reads CASSLMGAMDGYTF. In DNA form, the CDR3 reads TGTGCCAGTAGCTTAATGGGGGCCATGGATGGCTACACCTTC.

The table lists this clone with a few counts. The rearrangement uses TRBV6-1 and TRBJ2-1; TRBD2 agrees at 8 bases. The CDR3 consists of 14 residues. Per the germline V gene, CDR1 is MNHNS and CDR2 is SASEGT. Germline trimming cut 3 bases from V and 8 bases from J; bases unmatched to any gene: 6. CDR3 sequence reads: CASSEPGLAYEQFF. The CDR3 bases are TGTGCCAGCAGTGAGCCCGGACTAGCCTATGAGCAGTTCTTC.